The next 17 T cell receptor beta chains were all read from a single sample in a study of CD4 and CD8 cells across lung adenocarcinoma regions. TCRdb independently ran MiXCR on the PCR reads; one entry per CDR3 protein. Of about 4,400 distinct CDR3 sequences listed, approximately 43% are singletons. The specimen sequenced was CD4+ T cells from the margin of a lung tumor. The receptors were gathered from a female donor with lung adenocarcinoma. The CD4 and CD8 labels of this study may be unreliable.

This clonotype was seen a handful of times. The CDR3 region is CASSQERGPQETQYF. The DNA of the CDR3 is TGCGCCAGCAGCCAAGAGCGGGGCCCCCAAGAGACCCAGTACTTC. The V call is TRBV4-1, the J call TRBJ2-1; TRBD2 might be the D (6 bases). TRBJ2-5 matches the DNA end more closely, so the J call is doubtful. This CDR3 is built from 15 residues. Germline values: CDR1 MGHRA, CDR2 YSYEKL.

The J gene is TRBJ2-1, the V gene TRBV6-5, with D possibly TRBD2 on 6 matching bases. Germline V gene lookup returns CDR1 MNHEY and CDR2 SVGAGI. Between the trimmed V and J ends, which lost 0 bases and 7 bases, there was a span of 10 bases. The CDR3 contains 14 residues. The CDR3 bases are TGTGCCAGCAGTTACTCGATTCGGGGGAATGAGCAGTTCTTC. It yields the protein CASSYSIRGNEQFF.

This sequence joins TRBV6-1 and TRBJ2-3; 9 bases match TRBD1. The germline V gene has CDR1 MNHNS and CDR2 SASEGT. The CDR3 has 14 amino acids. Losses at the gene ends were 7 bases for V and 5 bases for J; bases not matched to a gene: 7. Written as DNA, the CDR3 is TGTGCCAGCACCACGACAGGGGGTGGAGATACGCAGTATTTT. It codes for CASTTTGGGDTQYF.

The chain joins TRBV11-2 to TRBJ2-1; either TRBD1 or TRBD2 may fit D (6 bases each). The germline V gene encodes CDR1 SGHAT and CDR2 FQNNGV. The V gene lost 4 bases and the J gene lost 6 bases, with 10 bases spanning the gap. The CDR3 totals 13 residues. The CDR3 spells CASSSGAFNEQFF. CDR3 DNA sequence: TGTGCCAGCAGCTCGGGGGCCTTCAATGAGCAGTTCTTC.

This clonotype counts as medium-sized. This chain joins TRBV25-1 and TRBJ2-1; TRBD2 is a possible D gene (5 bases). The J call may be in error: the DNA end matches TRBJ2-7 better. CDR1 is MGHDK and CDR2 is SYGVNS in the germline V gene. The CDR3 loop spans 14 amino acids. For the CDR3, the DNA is TGTGCCAGCAGAAACACCGAGGGCCCCTACGAGCAGTACTTC. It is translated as CASRNTEGPYEQYF.

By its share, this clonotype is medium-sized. The DNA for the CDR3 is TGTGCCAGCAGCTTAGGGGCGGGAGGACAAGAGACCCAGTACTTC. It yields the protein CASSLGAGGQETQYF. V gene TRBV7-3 combines with J gene TRBJ2-5; 8 bases align to TRBD2. In germline, CDR1 is SGHTA, CDR2 FQGTGA. CDR3 length equals 15 residues. V shed 2 bases, J shed 2 bases, and the junction held 4 bases outside the gene matches.

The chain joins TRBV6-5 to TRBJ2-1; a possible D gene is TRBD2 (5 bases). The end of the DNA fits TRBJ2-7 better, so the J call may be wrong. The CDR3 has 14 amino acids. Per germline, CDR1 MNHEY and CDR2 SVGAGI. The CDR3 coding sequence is TGTGCCAGCAGTTACTCGGGGTCCGGGGAAGAGCAGTACTTC. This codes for CASSYSGSGEEQYF.

For the CDR3, the DNA is TGTGCCAGCAGAGACAGGGGAGACAATGAGCAGTTCTTC. It specifies CASRDRGDNEQFF. This chain joins TRBV6-1 and TRBJ2-1, with 8 bases identical to TRBD1. V trimming: 6 bases; J trimming: 5 bases; junction bases outside the gene matches: 3. This CDR3 is built from 13 residues. Per germline, CDR1 MNHNS and CDR2 SASEGT.

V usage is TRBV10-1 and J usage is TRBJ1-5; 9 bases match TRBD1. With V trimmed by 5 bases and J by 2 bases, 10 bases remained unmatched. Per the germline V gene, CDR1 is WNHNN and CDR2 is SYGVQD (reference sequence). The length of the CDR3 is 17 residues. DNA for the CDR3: TGCGCCAGCAGTTCCCCGGGACAGGGATTTCGCAATCAGCCCCAGCATTTT. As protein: CASSSPGQGFRNQPQHF.

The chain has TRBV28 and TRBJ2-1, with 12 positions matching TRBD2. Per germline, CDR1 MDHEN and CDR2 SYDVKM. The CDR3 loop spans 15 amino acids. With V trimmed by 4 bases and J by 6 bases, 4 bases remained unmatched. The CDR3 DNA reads TGTGCCAGCAGTTCTCCGGGACTAGCGGGCAATGAGCAGTTCTTC. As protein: CASSSPGLAGNEQFF. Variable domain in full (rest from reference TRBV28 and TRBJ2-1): DVKVTQSSRYLVKRTGEKVFLECVQDMDHENMFWYRQDPGLGLRLIYFSYDVKMKEKGDIPEGYSVSREKKERFSLILESASTNQTSMYLCASSSPGLAGNEQFFGPGTRLTVL.

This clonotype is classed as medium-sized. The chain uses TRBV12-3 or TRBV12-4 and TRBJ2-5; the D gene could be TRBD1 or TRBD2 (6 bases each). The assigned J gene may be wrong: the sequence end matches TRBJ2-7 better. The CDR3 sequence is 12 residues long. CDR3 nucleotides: TGTGCCAGCAGGGGGGGCAACTACGAGCAGTACTTC. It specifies CASRGGNYEQYF.

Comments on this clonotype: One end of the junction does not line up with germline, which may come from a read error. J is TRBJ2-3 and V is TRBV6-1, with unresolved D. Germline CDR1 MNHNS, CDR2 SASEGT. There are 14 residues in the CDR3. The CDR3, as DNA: TGTGCCAGCTTGGTGAGGCGTGACACAGATACGCAGTACTTT. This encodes CASLVRRDTDTQYF.

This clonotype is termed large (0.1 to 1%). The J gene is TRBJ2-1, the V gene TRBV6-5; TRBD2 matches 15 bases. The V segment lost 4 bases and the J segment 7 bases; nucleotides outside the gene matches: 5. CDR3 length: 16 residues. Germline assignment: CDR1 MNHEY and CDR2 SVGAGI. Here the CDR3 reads CASSSGLAGGWNEQFF. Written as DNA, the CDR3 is TGTGCCAGCAGTTCGGGACTAGCGGGAGGATGGAATGAGCAGTTCTTC.

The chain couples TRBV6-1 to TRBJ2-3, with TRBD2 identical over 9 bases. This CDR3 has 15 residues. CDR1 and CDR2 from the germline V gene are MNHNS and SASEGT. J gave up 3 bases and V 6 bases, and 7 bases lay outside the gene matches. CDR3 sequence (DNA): TGTGCCAGCAGGGCTAGCGGGGCATTTACAGATACGCAGTATTTT. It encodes CASRASGAFTDTQYF.

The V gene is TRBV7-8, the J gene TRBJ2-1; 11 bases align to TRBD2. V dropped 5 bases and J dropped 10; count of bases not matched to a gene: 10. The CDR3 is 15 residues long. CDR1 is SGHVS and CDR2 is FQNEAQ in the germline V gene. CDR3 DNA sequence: TGTGCCAGCAGCGCCCAACTAGCGGGAGCGTACGAGCAGTTCTTC. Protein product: CASSAQLAGAYEQFF.

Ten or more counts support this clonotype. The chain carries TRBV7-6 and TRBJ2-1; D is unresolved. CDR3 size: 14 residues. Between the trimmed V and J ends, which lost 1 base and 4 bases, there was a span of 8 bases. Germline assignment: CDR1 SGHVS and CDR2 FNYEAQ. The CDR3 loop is CASSLGWQYNEQFF. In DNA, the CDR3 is TGTGCCAGCAGCTTAGGGTGGCAGTACAATGAGCAGTTCTTC. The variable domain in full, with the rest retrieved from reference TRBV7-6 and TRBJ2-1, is GAGVSQSPRYKVTKRGQDVALRCDPISGHVSLYWYRQALGQGPEFLTYFNYEAQQDKSGLPNDRFSAERPEGSISTLTIQRTEQRDSAMYRCASSLGWQYNEQFFGPGTRLTVL.

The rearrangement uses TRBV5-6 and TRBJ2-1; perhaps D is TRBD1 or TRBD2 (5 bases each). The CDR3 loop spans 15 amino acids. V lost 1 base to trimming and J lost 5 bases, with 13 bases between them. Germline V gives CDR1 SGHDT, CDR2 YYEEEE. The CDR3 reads CASSLMGEWDNEQFF. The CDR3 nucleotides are TGTGCCAGCAGCTTGATGGGGGAATGGGACAATGAGCAGTTCTTC.